One sample yielded the 20 T cell receptor beta chains listed below, sequenced in a study of tumor-infiltrating lymphocytes in localized non-small cell lung cancer. The data were produced by immunoSEQ multiplex PCR, yet TCRdb's version contains in-frame clones alone and is incomplete. The sample shows thousands of clones, about 74% of them seen only once. Specimen: uninvolved lung tissue not adjacent to the tumor. These receptor sequences come from a human donor with non-small cell lung cancer.

The chain recombines TRBV27 with TRBJ1-2; D not resolved. The CDR3 spans 14 residues. V was clipped by 8 bases and J by 4 bases, with 17 bases between them. Germline-derived CDR1 and CDR2 are MNHEY and SMNVEV (reference sequence). The CDR3 coding sequence is TGTGCCAGCCGGACCCGGGAGGCATTCTATGGCTACACCTTC. Translated, it gives CASRTREAFYGYTF.

The CDR3 loop reads CASSLGNPPSTDTQYF. CDR3 nucleotides: TGTGCCAGTAGTTTAGGGAACCCTCCTAGCACAGATACGCAGTATTTT. This chain connects TRBV19 to TRBJ2-3; no definite D call. V was trimmed by 5 bases and J by 0 bases, leaving 15 bases between them. The CDR3 is 16 residues long. CDR1 and CDR2 (germline): LNHDA, SQIVND (reference sequence).

The rearrangement joins TRBV7-8 to TRBJ2-7, with TRBD2 matching 9 bases. The V and J ends lost 4 bases and 4 bases, in that order; junction bases with no gene match: 8. This CDR3 is built from 15 residues. Per the germline V gene, CDR1 is SGHVS and CDR2 is FQNEAQ. CDR3 amino acids: CASSSIAGAGYEQYF. The CDR3, as DNA: TGTGCCAGCAGCTCGATAGCGGGGGCCGGGTACGAGCAGTACTTC. Using reference TRBV7-8 and TRBJ2-7 for the parts outside the CDR3, the full variable domain is GAGVSQSPRYKVAKRGQDVALRCDPISGHVSLFWYQQALGQGPEFLTYFQNEAQLDKSGLPSDRFFAERPEGSVSTLKIQRTQQEDSAVYLCASSSIAGAGYEQYFGPGTRLTVT.

The J gene is TRBJ1-1, the V gene TRBV9; D unresolved. V lost 0 bases to trimming and J lost 4 bases, with 7 bases between them. The CDR3 length is 13 residues. Germline CDR1 SGDLS, CDR2 YYNGEE. This chain's CDR3 is CASSVAEFTEAFF. The DNA of the CDR3 is TGTGCCAGCAGCGTAGCAGAATTCACTGAAGCTTTCTTT.

This chain connects TRBV5-1 to TRBJ1-2; tentative D call: TRBD1 (6 bases). This CDR3 has 15 residues. The germline V gene has CDR1 SGHRS and CDR2 YFSETQ. Trimming took 4 bases from V and 2 from J, leaving 15 bases between them. Written as DNA, the CDR3 is TGCGCCAGCAGCGTCGGAGGGGGGGAGAACTATGGCTACACCTTC. It translates to CASSVGGGENYGYTF.

The chain is built from TRBV10-3 and TRBJ1-2, with a possible D match to TRBD1 (5 bases). The CDR3 has 13 residues. Germline V gives CDR1 ENHRY, CDR2 SYGVKD. Between the trimmed V and J ends, which lost 0 bases and 8 bases, there was a span of 10 bases. The CDR3 nucleotides are TGTGCCATCAGTGAGTCACAGGAGAAGGGCTACACCTTC. Its translation: CAISESQEKGYTF.

This clone was recorded only once. The chain combines TRBV5-4 with TRBJ2-3, with TRBD1 identical over 11 bases. CDR1 and CDR2 (germline): SGHNT, YYREEE (reference sequence). Unmatched junction bases numbered 5, after V lost 4 bases and J lost 4 bases. CDR3 length equals 15 residues. In nucleotides, the CDR3 is TGTGCCAGCAGCCCGGACAGGGGGCGGTCAGATACGCAGTATTTT. It translates to CASSPDRGRSDTQYF.

The rearrangement uses TRBV28 and TRBJ1-2; a weak D match, TRBD1 (5 bases). Trimming cost V 6 bases and J 1 base, with 18 bases left between them. Germline loops: CDR1 MDHEN, CDR2 SYDVKM. The CDR3 has 16 amino acids. The CDR3 protein is CASRYPRGRDNYGYTF. In DNA, the CDR3 is TGTGCCAGCAGGTACCCTAGGGGAAGGGATAACTATGGCTACACCTTC.

The rearrangement uses TRBV29-1 and TRBJ2-1, with 9 bases aligning to TRBD1. This CDR3 has 13 residues. Trimming cost V 2 bases and J 8 bases; bases outside gene matches: 4. Germline CDR1 SQVTM, CDR2 ANQGSEA. The CDR3 nucleotides read TGCAGCGTTGAACGGGACAGGGACGATGAGCAGTTCTTC. This translates into CSVERDRDDEQFF.

The chain recombines TRBV11-3 with TRBJ1-1; TRBD1 agrees at 8 bases. The CDR3 extends over 16 amino acids. V trimming: 2 bases; J trimming: 7 bases; junction bases outside the gene matches: 12. Germline values: CDR1 SGHNT, CDR2 YENEEA. In DNA form, the CDR3 reads TGTGCCAGCAGCTTACCCAGACAGGGGAGAAATCGTGAAGCTTTCTTT. This translates into CASSLPRQGRNREAFF.

The chain has TRBV6-1 and TRBJ1-3; D is possibly TRBD1 (5 bases). This CDR3 contains 14 residues. V was shortened by 7 bases and J by 4 bases, with 14 bases between the two germline ends. CDR1 and CDR2 (germline): MNHNS, SASEGT. The CDR3 bases are TGTGCCAGCAATATCGGGACTGAGGGAAACACCATATATTTT. Its translation is CASNIGTEGNTIYF.

A remark on this clone: A read error may produce the germline difference seen at one junction end. The chain uses TRBV29-1 and TRBJ2-1; 7 bases map to TRBD2. The germline V gene encodes CDR1 SQVTM and CDR2 ANQGSEA. The CDR3 spans 13 residues. For the CDR3, the DNA is TGCAGCGTTGAAGATAGAAGGCGGGAGCACTCCCTCTTC. It yields the protein CSVEDRRREHSLF.

V and J are TRBV5-5 and TRBJ2-3, with D maybe TRBD2 (6 bases). Trimming took off 3 bases at V and 4 bases at J, with 18 bases between the two ends. There are 16 residues in the CDR3. Germline lookup yields CDR1 SGHKS and CDR2 YYEKEE (reference sequence). Written as DNA, the CDR3 is TGTGCCAGCAGCTCAGGGAGGACCATCTCCTCAGATACGCAGTATTTT. Translation: CASSSGRTISSDTQYF.

This chain links TRBV29-1 with TRBJ2-1; 9 bases line up with TRBD2. With V trimmed by 2 bases and J by 10 bases, 3 bases remained unmatched. CDR1 and CDR2 from the germline V gene are SQVTM and ANQGSEA. This CDR3 contains 12 residues. The CDR3 here is CSVEILAGEQFF. The DNA for the CDR3 is TGCAGCGTTGAAATTCTAGCGGGAGAGCAGTTCTTC.

V gene TRBV5-1 combines with J gene TRBJ1-1; possibly TRBD1 for D (5 bases). V was clipped by 1 base and J by 11 bases, with 12 bases between them. This CDR3 has 12 residues. Per germline, CDR1 SGHRS and CDR2 YFSETQ. The CDR3 sequence is CASSLNGGRAFF. The DNA of the CDR3 is TGCGCCAGCAGCTTGAACGGGGGGAGGGCTTTCTTT.

The chain couples TRBV7-2 to TRBJ2-7; D possibly corresponds to TRBD2 (6 bases). Per germline, CDR1 SGHTA and CDR2 FQGNSA. Trimming removed 5 bases at V and 2 bases at J, with 13 bases between. The CDR3 contains 14 residues. This chain's CDR3 is CASSPGSGPYEQYF. The CDR3 bases are TGTGCCAGCAGCCCGGGTAGCGGCCCCTACGAGCAGTACTTC.

V gene TRBV7-3 combines with J gene TRBJ2-3; D is possibly TRBD1 (5 bases). CDR1 is SGHTA and CDR2 is FQGTGA in the germline V gene. The CDR3 runs 14 residues. V dropped 5 bases and J dropped 4 bases, with 13 bases sitting between them. CDR3 DNA sequence: TGTGCCAGCAGCCACAACATAGGGGCAGATACGCAGTATTTT. Residues: CASSHNIGADTQYF. Full variable domain (remainder filled in from reference TRBV7-3 and TRBJ2-3): GAGVSQTPSNKVTEKGKYVELRCDPISGHTALYWYRQSLGQGPEFLIYFQGTGAADDSGLPNDRFFAVRPEGSVSTLKIQRTERGDSAVYLCASSHNIGADTQYFGPGTRLTVL.

The chain links TRBV7-8 to TRBJ1-1; D uncertain. Germline V gene data show CDR1 as SGHVS and CDR2 as FQNEAQ. The CDR3 length is 12 residues. The V end was cut by 0 bases, the J end by 7 bases, with 6 bases between. The CDR3 DNA follows: TGTGCCAGCAGCTTAGCAGGGATTGAAGCTTTCTTT. It encodes CASSLAGIEAFF. The entire variable domain, with the rest obtained from reference TRBV7-8 and TRBJ1-1, is as follows: GAGVSQSPRYKVAKRGQDVALRCDPISGHVSLFWYQQALGQGPEFLTYFQNEAQLDKSGLPSDRFFAERPEGSVSTLKIQRTQQEDSAVYLCASSLAGIEAFFGQGTRLTVV.

This clone was detected once. CDR3: CASSQELPSPEQYF. The DNA of the CDR3 is TGTGCCAGCAGCCAGGAACTACCTTCTCCTGAGCAGTACTTC. This chain uses TRBV4-2 with TRBJ2-7; D call uncertain. Germline V CDR1 and CDR2: LGHNA, YNFKEQ. CDR3 size: 14 residues. V was clipped by 3 bases and J by 7 bases, with 16 bases between them.

V gene TRBV2 combines with J gene TRBJ2-7, with 10 bases lining up with TRBD1. This CDR3 spans 13 amino acids. CDR1 is SNHLY, CDR2 FYNNEI, per germline. V dropped 5 bases and J dropped 6; count of bases not matched to a gene: 4. CDR3 region: CASSRTGGGEQYF. CDR3 DNA: TGTGCCAGCAGTAGGACAGGGGGGGGCGAGCAGTACTTC.